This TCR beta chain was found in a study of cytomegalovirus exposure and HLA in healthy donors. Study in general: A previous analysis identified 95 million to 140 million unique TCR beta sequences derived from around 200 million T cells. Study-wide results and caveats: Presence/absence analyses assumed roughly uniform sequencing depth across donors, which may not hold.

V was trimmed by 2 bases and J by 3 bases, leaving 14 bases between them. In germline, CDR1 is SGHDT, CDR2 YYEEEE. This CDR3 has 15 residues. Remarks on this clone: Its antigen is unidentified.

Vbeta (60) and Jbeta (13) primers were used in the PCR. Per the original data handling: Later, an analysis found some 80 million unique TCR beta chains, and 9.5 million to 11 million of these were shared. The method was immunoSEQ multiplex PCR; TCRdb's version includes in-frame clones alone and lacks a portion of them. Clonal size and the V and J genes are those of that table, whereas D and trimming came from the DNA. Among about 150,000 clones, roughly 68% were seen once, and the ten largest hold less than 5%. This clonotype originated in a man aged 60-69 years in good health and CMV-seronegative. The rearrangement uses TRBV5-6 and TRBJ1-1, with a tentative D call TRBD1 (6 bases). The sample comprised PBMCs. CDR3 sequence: CASSFGGRGDTEAFF. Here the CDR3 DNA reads TGTGCCAGCAGCTTCGGGGGCCGGGGGGACACTGAAGCTTTCTTT.